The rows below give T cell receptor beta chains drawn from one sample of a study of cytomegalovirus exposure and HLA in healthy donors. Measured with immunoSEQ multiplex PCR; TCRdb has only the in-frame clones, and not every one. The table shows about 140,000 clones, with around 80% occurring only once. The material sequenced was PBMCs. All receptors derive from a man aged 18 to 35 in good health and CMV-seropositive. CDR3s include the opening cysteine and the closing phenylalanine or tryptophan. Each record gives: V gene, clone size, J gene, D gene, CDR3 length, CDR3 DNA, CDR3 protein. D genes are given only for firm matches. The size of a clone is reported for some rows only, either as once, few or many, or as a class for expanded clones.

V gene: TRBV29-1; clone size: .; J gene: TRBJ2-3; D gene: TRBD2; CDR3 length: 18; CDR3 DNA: TGCAGCGCCTGGAGCGGGGGTATAGGGGCTCTAAACACAGATACGCAGTATTTT; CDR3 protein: CSAWSGGIGALNTDTQYF
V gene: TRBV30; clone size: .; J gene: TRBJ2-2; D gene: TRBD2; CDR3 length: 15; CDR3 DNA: TGTGTCTGGAGGGGTTCCGGGACTAGAGCCGGGGAGCTGTTTTTT; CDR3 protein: CVWRGSGTRAGELFF
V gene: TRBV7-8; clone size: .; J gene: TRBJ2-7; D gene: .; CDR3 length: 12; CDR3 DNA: TGTGCCAGCAGCTCGCCTGGCCAGGGGCAGTACTTC; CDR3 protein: CASSSPGQGQYF
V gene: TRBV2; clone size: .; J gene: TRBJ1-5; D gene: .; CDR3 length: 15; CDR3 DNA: TGTGCCAGCCGATACAGGATCTCAGTGGATCAGCCCCAGCATTTT; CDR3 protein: CASRYRISVDQPQHF
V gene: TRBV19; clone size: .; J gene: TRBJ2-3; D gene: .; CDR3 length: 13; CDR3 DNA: TGTGCCAGTAGTCTGGTTACTTCGGGTACGCAGTATTTT; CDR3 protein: CASSLVTSGTQYF
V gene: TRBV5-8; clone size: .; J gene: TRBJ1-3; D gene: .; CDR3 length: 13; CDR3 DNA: TGTGCCAGCAGCTTGGTTTCGGGGGACACCATATATTTT; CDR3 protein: CASSLVSGDTIYF
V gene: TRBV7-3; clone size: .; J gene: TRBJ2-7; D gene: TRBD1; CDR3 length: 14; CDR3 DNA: TGTGCCAGCAGACGGGACAGGGGAGACTACGAGCAGTACTTC; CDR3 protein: CASRRDRGDYEQYF
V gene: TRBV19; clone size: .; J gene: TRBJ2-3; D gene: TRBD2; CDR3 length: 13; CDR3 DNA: TGTGCCAGTAGGAGCGGGACCACAGATACGCAGTATTTT; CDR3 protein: CASRSGTTDTQYF
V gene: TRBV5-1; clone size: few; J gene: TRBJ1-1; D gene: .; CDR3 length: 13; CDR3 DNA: TGCGCCAGCAGGGAGGGAATGAACACTGAAGCTTTCTTT; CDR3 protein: CASREGMNTEAFF
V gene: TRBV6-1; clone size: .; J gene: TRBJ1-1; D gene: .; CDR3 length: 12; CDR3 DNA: TGTGCCAGCAGTACAGGGTACACTGAAGCTTTCTTT; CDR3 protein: CASSTGYTEAFF
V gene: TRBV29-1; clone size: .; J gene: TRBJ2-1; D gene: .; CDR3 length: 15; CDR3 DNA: TGCAGCGTTGGAGGTACCGGGACTCAACAGAAGGAGCAGTTCTTC; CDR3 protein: CSVGGTGTQQKEQFF
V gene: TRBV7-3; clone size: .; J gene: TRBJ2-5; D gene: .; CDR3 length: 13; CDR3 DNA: TGTGCCAGCGGAAGTGGACAAGCGGAGACCCAGTACTTC; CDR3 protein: CASGSGQAETQYF
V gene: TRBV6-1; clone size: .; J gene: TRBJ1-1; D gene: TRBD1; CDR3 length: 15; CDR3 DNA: TGTGCCAGCAGTCCTCAGGGGGCGCAGGTCCGAGAAGCTTTCTTT; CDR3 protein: CASSPQGAQVREAFF
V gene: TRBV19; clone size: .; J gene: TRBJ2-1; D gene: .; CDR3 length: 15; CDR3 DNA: TGTGCCAGTAGTATCGAGATGAGCTCCTACAATGAGCAGTTCTTC; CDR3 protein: CASSIEMSSYNEQFF
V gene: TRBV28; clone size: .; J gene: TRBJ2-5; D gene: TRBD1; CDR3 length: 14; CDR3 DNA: TGTGCCAGCAGTTTATCAGGGGGCAGCGAGACCCAGTACTTC; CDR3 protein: CASSLSGGSETQYF
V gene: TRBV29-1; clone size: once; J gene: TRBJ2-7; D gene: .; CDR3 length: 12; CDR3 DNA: TGCAGCGCGACGGACAAGGAATGGGAGCAGTACTTC; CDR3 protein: CSATDKEWEQYF
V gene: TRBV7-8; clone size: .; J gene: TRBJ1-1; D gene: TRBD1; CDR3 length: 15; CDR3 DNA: TGTGTCAGCAGCGTGGGACAGCCCATGAACACTGAAGCTTTCTTT; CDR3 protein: CVSSVGQPMNTEAFF
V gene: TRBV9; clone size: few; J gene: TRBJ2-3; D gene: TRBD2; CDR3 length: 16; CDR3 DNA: TGTGCCAGCAGCGTCGGACTAGTGGAGTTCACAGATACGCAGTATTTT; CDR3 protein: CASSVGLVEFTDTQYF
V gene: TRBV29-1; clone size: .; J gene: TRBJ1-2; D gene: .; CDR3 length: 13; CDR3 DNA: TGCAGCGTTGAAAATCCGGGACATCAGGGCTACACCTTC; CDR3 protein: CSVENPGHQGYTF
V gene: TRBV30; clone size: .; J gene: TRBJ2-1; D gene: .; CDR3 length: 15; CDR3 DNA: TGTGCCTGGAGCTTAGGGGGTGGCTCCTACAATGAGCAGTTCTTC; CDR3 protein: CAWSLGGGSYNEQFF
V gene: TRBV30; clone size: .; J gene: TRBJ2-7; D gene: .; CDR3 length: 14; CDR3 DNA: TGTGCCTGGAGTTGGGGACACGAAGTCTACGAGCAGTACTTC; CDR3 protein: CAWSWGHEVYEQYF
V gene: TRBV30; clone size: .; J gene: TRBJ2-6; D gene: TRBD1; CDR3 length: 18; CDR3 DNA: TGTGCCTGGAGTCCGGGACAGGGGTTCTACTCTGGGGCCAACGTCCTGACTTTC; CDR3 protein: CAWSPGQGFYSGANVLTF
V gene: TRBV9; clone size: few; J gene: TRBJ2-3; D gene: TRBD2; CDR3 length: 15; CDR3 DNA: TGTGCCAGCAGCGTTTCGGGGACTAGTAGGGATACGCAGTATTTT; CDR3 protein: CASSVSGTSRDTQYF
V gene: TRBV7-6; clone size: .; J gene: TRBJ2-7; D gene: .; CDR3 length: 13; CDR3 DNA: TGTGCCAGCAGCTTAATAGCTCCTTACGAGCAGTACTTC; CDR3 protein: CASSLIAPYEQYF
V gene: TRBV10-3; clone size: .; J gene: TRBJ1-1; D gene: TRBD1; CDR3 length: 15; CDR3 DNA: TGTGCCATCAGGGGCTCGACAGGGGATATCACTGAAGCTTTCTTT; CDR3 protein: CAIRGSTGDITEAFF
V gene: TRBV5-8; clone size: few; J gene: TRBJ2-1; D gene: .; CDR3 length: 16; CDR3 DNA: TGTGCCAGCAGCTTGGTTCTTTTAGGAGTCTACAATGAGCAGTTCTTC; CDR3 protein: CASSLVLLGVYNEQFF
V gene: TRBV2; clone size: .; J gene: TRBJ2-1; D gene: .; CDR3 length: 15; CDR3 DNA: TGTGCCAGCAGAGAACTAGTCCAGATAAACAATGAGCAGTTCTTC; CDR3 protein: CASRELVQINNEQFF
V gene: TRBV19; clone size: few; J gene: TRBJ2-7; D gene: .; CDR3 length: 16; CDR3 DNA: TGTGCCAGTAGTATGAGTACAGGTTTAACTTACCACGAGCAGTACTTC; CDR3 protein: CASSMSTGLTYHEQYF
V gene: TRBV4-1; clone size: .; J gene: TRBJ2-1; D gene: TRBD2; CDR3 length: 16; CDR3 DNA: TGCGCCAGCAGCTCCTTGGGACTAGCGGGAGTAAGGGAGCAGTTCTTC; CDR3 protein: CASSSLGLAGVREQFF
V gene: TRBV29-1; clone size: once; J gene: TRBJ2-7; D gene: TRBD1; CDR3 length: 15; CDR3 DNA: TGCAGCGTTGAGGAGCCGGGACAGGGGCCCTACGAGCAGTACTTC; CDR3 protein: CSVEEPGQGPYEQYF
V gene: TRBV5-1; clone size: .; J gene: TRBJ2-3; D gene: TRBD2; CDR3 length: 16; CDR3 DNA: TGCGCCAGCAGTTTGGGGACTAGCGGGAGCACAGATACGCAGTATTTT; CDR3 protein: CASSLGTSGSTDTQYF
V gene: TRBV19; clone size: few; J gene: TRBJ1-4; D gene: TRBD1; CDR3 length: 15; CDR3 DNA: TGTGCCAGTAGTATTCGGACAGGACGTAATGAAAAACTGTTTTTT; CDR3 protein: CASSIRTGRNEKLFF
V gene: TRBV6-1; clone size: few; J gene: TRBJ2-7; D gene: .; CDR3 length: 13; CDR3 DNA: TGTGCCAGCAGTAATCTAGCAGCGCACGAGCAGTACTTC; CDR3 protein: CASSNLAAHEQYF
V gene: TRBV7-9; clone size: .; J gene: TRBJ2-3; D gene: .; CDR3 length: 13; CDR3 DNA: TGTGCCAGCAGCTTAGGGCTTCCAGATACGCAGTATTTT; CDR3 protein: CASSLGLPDTQYF
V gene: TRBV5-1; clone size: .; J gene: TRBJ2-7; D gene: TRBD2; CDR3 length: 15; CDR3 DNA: TGCGCCAGCAGCTTGTTGACGGGAGGGACCCGCGAGCAGTACTTC; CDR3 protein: CASSLLTGGTREQYF
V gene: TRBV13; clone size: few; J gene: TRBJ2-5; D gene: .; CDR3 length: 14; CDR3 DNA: TGTGCCAGCAGCTTGGCGACTAGAGGAGAGACCCAGTACTTC; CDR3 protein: CASSLATRGETQYF
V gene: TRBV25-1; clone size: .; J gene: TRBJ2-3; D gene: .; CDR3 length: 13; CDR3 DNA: TGTGCCAGCAGTGAATCTTCGACAGATACGCAGTATTTT; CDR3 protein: CASSESSTDTQYF
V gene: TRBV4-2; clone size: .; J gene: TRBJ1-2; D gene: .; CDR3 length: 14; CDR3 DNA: TGTGCCAGCAGCCAAGTCGCAGGGAACTATGGCTACACCTTC; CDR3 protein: CASSQVAGNYGYTF
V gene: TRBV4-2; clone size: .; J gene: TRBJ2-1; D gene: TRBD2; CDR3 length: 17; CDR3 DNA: TGTGCCAGCAGCCAAGCCCAGCGGGAGACATCCTACAATGAGCAGTTCTTC; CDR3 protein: CASSQAQRETSYNEQFF
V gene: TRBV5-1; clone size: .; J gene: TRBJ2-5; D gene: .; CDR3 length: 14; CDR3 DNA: TGCGCCAGCAGACCCCGGGACACCAAAGAGACCCAGTACTTC; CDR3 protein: CASRPRDTKETQYF
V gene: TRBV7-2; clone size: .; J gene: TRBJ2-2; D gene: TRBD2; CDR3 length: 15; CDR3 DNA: TGTGCCAGCAGGAAAGAAGCGGGAGGTACCGGGGAGCTGTTTTTT; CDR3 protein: CASRKEAGGTGELFF
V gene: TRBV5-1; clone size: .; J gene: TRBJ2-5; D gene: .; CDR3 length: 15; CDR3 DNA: TGCGCCAGCAGCGTATTAGCGGAGATCCAAGAGACCCAGTACTTC; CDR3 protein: CASSVLAEIQETQYF
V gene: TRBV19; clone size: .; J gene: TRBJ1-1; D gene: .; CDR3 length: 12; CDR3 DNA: TGTGCCACAACCCGGGGGGCTGGGGAAGCTTTCTTT; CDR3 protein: CATTRGAGEAFF
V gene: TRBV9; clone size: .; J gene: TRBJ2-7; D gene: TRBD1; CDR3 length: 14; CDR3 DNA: TGTGCCAGCAGCCCCCAGACAGGGTACTGCGAGCAGTACTTC; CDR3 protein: CASSPQTGYCEQYF
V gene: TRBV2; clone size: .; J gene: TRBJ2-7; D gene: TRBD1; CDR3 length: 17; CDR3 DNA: TGTGCCAGCAGTTTTCCAGAGACCGGGACAGGGCGCCGGGAGCAGTACTTC; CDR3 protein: CASSFPETGTGRREQYF
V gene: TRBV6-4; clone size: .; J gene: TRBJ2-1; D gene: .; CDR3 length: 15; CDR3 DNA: TGTGCCAGCAGTGTCGAGAGTCGGTCCTACAATGAGCAGTTCTTC; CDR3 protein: CASSVESRSYNEQFF
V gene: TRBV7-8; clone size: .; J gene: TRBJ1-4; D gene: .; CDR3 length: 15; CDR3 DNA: TGTGCCAGCAGCTTAAGCGGACAGCCGAATGAAAAACTGTTTTTT; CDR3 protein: CASSLSGQPNEKLFF
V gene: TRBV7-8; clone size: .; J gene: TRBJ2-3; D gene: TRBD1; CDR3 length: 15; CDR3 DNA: TGTGCCAGCAGCCCTGGGACAGTACGCACAGATACGCAGTATTTT; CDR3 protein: CASSPGTVRTDTQYF
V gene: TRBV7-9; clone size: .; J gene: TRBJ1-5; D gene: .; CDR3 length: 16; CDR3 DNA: TGTGCCAGCAGCTTAGGGGACAACCTTGCAAGCCAGCCCCAGCATTTT; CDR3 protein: CASSLGDNLASQPQHF
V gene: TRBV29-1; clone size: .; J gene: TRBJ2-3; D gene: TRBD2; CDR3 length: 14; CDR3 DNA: TGCAGCGATCGAGGCGGGGGGCCCACAGATACGCAGTATTTT; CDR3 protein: CSDRGGGPTDTQYF
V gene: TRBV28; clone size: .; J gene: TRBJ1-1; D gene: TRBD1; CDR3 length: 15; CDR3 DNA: TGTGCCAGCAGCTTTATGGGACAGTCAAACACTGAAGCTTTCTTT; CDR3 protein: CASSFMGQSNTEAFF
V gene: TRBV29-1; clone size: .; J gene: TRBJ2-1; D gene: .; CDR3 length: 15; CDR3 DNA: TGCAGCGTTGACCTAGTGGCGGGCGGGAACAATGAGCAGTTCTTC; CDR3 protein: CSVDLVAGGNNEQFF
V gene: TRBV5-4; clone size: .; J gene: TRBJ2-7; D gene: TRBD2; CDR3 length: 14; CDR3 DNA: TGTGCCAGCAGCTTGGCGGGAGGAGCCTACGAGCAGTACTTC; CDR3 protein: CASSLAGGAYEQYF
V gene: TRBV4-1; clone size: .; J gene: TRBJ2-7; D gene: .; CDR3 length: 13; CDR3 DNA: TGCGCCAGCAGCCAAGTTCCATCCTACGAGCAGTACTTC; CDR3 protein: CASSQVPSYEQYF
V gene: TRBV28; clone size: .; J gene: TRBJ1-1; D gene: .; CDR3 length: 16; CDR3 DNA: TGTGCCAGCAACCCCCATATGGGGCAGGGCAACACTGAAGCTTTCTTT; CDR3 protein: CASNPHMGQGNTEAFF
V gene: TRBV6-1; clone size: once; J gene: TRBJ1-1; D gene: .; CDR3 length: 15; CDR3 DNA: TGTGCCAGCAGTGATTGGACACACTTGAACACTGAAGCTTTCTTT; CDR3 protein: CASSDWTHLNTEAFF
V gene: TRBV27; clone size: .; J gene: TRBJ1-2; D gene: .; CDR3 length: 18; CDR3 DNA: TGTGCCAGCAGTTTATCGATCATTATGGGGAAGCGGGATTATGGCTACACCTTC; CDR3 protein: CASSLSIIMGKRDYGYTF
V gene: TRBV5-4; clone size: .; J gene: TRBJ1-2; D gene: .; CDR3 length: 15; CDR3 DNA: TGTCCCAGCAGCTTAACACGCCAGTCTCACTATGGCTACACCTTC; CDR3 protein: CPSSLTRQSHYGYTF
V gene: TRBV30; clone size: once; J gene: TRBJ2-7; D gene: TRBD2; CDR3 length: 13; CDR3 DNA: TGTGCCTGGAGTGGCCTAGCGGGAGGCGAGCAGTACTTC; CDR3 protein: CAWSGLAGGEQYF